This entry describes one T cell receptor (beta chain). This clonotype was picked up a small number of times. The antigen it binds to is not known. Nothing much larger sits one base from this clone, and base qualities are not available. This record belongs to a study of blood T cells in healthy people across ages (dated by TCRdb to between 2014 and 2017). In terms of the full investigation: In model experiments, roughly one uniquely barcoded TCR beta cDNA molecule per two T cells was captured by template switching. Donors were grouped into four age groups: young (average 16 years), middle-aged (39), aged (about 60) and long-lived (roughly 80). Age-related changes in TCR beta repertoire diversity were measured in the study by deep sequencing normalized with unique cDNA molecular identifiers. For two donors (one aged 18 to 29 and one aged 80 or older), the study analyzed two additional independent replicas of 1 million unique cDNA reads from the same blood draw. To avoid experimental bias, donors of different ages were spread randomly across the sequencing lanes.

Donors were a few dozen systemically healthy Caucasian individuals from Russia aged about 6 to 100 years. Around 9.8 milliliters of peripheral blood were collected from each donor into EDTA-treated Vacutainer tubes. Ficoll-Paque density-gradient centrifugation was used to isolate PBMCs, with at least 6 million per sample. Trizol reagent was used to extract total RNA from the PBMCs, yielding at least 5.5 micrograms per sample. For every donor, an aliquot of PBMCs went through flow cytometry to measure the percentages of naive CD45RAhigh/CD27high T cells. Germline trimming: 6 bases from V, 2 bases from J; junction bases outside gene matches: 12. CDR1 and CDR2 (DFQATT, SNEGSKA) derive from the germline V gene (reference sequence). Including the terminal cysteine and phenylalanine, the CDR3 comprises 16 residues. The CDR3 DNA has 48 bases and is translated from base 1. The library was produced with 5' RACE. Sequencing relied on an Illumina HiSeq 2500. A second about 7 to 12 cycle PCR used a sample-barcoded 5' primer and a J-beta primer mix. A unique molecular identifier was introduced onto each TCR beta cDNA molecule by a template-switch 5' adaptor carrying 12 random nucleotides. At least 2.5 million CDR3-containing paired-end reads were obtained from each sample. First-strand cDNA synthesis was performed from all RNA using the Mint cDNA synthesis kit, with priming by a TRBC-specific oligonucleotide. All cDNA was treated with uracil-DNA glycosylase and then went through a first 18-cycle PCR with the universal primers M1SS and BC2_uni_R. From the authors' description of their analysis: For normalization, 1 million high-quality reads were randomly selected from each sample, with every read carrying a distinct molecular identifier. Instead of being binned into consensus sequences, reads with shared molecular identifiers were discarded. MiTCR, with a Q25 quality threshold and the strictest error-elimination algorithm, was used for CDR3 identification, clonotype clustering and error correction. A nonparametric unseen species model using Euler transformation provided a lower-bound estimate of total TCR beta diversity. The public reads were run again by TCRdb, first through fastp at Q25 and then through MiXCR, and only productive beta chains were kept. Entries are consolidated by CDR3 protein sequence, retaining the most common genes and DNA. TCRdb's processing, not the authors', yielded these V and J calls. The sample contains 1.5 million to 2 million distinct CDR3 sequences, 28% of them found a single time. Clones ranked in the top ten supply over 7% of the sample.

Study-wide findings and limitations: Since profiling was done on bulk unsorted PBMCs, naive and antigen-experienced compartments could not be conclusively compared. Estimates of total diversity based on one million sequenced T cells were considered lower bounds and underestimates. Observed TCR beta diversity correlated strongly with the percentage of naive T cells measured by flow cytometry. Because the CMV infection status of the donors was unknown, age-related changes in expanded clonotypes may potentially have been confounded. The long-lived group showed more naive CD4+ T cells, fewer expanded clones and increased TCR diversity than the aged group, suggesting age selection. Observed TCR beta diversity per million T cells fell roughly linearly with age, and a significant reduction was already apparent by age approximately 40.

Source material: blood. The TCR was taken from a woman younger than 45 in good health. This sequence uses TRBV20-1 and TRBJ2-3; 9 of the junction bases match TRBD2. The base sequence is TGCAGTGCGCAGGAACCCGCGGGGGGGTACACAGATACGCAGTATTTT. Its amino acids are CSAQEPAGGYTDTQYF.